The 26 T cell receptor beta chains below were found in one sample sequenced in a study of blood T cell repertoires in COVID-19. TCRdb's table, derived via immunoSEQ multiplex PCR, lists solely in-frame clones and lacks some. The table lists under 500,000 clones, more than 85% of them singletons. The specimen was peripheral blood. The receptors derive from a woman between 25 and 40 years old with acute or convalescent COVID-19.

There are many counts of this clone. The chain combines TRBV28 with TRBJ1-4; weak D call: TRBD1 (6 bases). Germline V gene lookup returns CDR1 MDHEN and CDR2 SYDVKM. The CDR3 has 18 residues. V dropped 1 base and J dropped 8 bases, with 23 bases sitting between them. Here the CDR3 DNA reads TGTGCCAGCAGTTTATCGGTCCAGGGGATGTTCTTTGGGGAAAAACTGTTTTTT. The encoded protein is CASSLSVQGMFFGEKLFF.

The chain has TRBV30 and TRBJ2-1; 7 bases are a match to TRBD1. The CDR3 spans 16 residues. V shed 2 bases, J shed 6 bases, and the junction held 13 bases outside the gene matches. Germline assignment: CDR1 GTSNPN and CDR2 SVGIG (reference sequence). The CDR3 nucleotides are TGTGCCTGGAGTAGACAGGGAATGGGTACAATCAATGAGCAGTTCTTC. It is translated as CAWSRQGMGTINEQFF. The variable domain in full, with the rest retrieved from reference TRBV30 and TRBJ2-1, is SQTIHQWPATLVQPVGSPLSLECTVEGTSNPNLYWYRQAAGRGLQLLFYSVGIGQISSEVPQNLSASRPQDRQFILSSKKLLLSDSGFYLCAWSRQGMGTINEQFFGPGTRLTVL.

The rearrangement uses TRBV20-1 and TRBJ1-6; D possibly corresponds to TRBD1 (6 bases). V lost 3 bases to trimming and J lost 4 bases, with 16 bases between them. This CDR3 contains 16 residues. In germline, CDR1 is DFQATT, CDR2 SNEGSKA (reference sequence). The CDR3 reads CSASLGLRGYNSPLHF. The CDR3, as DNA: TGCAGTGCTAGTCTCGGGCTCAGGGGATATAATTCACCCCTCCACTTT.

This CDR3 is CASSWGEGLAGTYNEQFF. The DNA of the CDR3 is TGTGCCAGCAGCTGGGGGGAGGGACTAGCGGGGACATACAATGAGCAGTTCTTC. The genes are TRBV5-8 and TRBJ2-1, with 13 positions matching TRBD2. In germline, CDR1 is SGHTS, CDR2 YDEGEE. V dropped 3 bases and J dropped 4; count of bases not matched to a gene: 10. The CDR3 totals 18 residues.

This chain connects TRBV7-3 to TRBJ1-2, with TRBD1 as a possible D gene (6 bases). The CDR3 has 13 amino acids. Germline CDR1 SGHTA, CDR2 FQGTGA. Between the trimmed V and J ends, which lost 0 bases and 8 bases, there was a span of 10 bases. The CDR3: CASSLTSGDGYTF. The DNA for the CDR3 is TGTGCCAGCAGCTTAACATCAGGGGACGGCTACACCTTC. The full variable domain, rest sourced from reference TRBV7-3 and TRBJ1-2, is GAGVSQTPSNKVTEKGKYVELRCDPISGHTALYWYRQSLGQGPEFLIYFQGTGAADDSGLPNDRFFAVRPEGSVSTLKIQRTERGDSAVYLCASSLTSGDGYTFGSGTRLTVV.

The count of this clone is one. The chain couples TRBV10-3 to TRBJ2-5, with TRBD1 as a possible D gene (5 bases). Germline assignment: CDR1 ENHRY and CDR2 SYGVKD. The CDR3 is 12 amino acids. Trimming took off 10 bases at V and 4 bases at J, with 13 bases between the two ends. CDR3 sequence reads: CATQGFGETQYF. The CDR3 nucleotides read TGTGCCACCCAGGGATTTGGAGAGACCCAGTACTTC.

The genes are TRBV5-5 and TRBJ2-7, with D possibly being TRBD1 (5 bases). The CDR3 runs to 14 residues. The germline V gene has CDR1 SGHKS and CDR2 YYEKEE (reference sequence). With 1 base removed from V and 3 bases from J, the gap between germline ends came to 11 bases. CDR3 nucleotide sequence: TGTGCCAGCAGCTTGTCTCAGGGTGTCTACGAGCAGTACTTC. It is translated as CASSLSQGVYEQYF.

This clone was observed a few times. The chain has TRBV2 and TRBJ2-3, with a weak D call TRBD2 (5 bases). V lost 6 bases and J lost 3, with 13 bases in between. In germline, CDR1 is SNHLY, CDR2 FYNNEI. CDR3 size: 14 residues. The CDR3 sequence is CASSRGQVTDTQYF. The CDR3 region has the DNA TGTGCCAGCAGCCGGGGTCAAGTTACAGATACGCAGTATTTT.

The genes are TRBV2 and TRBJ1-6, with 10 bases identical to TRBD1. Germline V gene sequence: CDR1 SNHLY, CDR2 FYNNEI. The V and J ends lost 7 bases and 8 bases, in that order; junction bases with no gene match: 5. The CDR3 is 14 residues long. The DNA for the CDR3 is TGTGCCAGCATAGGGGGACAGGGGTATTCACCCCTCCACTTT. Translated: CASIGGQGYSPLHF.

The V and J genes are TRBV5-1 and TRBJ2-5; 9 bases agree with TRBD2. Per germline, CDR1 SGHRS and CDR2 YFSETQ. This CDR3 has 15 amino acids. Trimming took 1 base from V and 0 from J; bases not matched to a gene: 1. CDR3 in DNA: TGCGCCAGCAGCTTGAGCGGGGGGTACCAAGAGACCCAGTACTTC. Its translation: CASSLSGGYQETQYF.

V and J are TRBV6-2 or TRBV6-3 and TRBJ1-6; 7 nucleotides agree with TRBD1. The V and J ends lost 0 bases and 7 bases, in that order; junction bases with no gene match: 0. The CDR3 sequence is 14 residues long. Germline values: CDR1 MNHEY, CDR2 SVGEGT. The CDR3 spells CASSYSGGNSPLHF. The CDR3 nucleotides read TGTGCCAGCAGTTACTCAGGGGGCAATTCACCCCTCCACTTT.

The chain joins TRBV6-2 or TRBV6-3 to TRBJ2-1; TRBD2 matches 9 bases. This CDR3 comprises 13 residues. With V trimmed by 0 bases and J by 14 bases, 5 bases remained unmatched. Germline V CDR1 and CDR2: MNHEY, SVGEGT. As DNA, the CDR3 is TGTGCCAGCAGTTACTCCATCGGCGGGGGGGAGTTCTTC. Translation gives CASSYSIGGGEFF.

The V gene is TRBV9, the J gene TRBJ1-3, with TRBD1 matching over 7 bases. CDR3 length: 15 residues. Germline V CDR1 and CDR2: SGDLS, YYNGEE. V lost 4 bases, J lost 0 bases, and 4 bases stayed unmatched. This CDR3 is CASSPTGSSGNTIYF. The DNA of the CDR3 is TGTGCCAGCAGCCCGACAGGGAGCTCTGGAAACACCATATATTTT.

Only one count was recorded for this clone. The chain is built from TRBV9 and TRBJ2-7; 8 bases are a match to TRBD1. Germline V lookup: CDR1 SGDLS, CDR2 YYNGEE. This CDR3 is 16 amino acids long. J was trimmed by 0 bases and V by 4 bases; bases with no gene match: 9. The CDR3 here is CASSTRQGPSSYEQYF. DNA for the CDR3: TGTGCCAGCAGCACTCGACAGGGGCCAAGCTCCTACGAGCAGTACTTC.

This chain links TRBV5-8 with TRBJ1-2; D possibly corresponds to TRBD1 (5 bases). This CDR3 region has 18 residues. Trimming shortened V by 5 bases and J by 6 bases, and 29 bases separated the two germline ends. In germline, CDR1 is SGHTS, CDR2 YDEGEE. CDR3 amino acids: CASRARPRGREVRDGYTF. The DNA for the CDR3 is TGTGCCAGCAGGGCGCGGCCCCGGGGGAGGGAGGTTCGTGATGGCTACACCTTC.

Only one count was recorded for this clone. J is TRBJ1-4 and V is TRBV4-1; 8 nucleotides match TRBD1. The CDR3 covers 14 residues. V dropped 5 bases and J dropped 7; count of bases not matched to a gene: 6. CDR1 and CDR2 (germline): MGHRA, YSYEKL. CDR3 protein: CASSSGTGGEKLFF. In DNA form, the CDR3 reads TGCGCCAGCAGCTCGGGGACAGGAGGTGAAAAACTGTTTTTT.

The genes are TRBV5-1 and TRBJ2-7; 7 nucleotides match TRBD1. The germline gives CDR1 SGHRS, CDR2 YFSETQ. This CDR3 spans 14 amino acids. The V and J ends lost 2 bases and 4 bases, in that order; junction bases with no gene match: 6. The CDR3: CASSFNRGLYEQYF. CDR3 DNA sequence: TGCGCCAGCAGCTTTAACAGGGGCCTTTACGAGCAGTACTTC. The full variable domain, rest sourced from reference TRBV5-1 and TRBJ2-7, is KAGVTQTPRYLIKTRGQQVTLSCSPISGHRSVSWYQQTPGQGLQFLFEYFSETQRNKGNFPGRFSGRQFSNSRSEMNVSTLELGDSALYLCASSFNRGLYEQYFGPGTRLTVT.

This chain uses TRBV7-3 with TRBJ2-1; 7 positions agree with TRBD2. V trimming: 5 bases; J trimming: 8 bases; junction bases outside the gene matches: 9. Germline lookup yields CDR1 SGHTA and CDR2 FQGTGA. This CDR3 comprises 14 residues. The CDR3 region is CASSQSLAFDEQFF. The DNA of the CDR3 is TGTGCCAGCAGCCAATCACTAGCGTTCGATGAGCAGTTCTTC.

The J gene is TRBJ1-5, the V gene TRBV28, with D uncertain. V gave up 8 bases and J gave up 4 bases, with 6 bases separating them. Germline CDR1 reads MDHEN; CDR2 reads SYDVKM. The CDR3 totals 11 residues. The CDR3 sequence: CASGANQPQHF. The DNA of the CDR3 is TGTGCCAGCGGAGCAAATCAGCCCCAGCATTTT.

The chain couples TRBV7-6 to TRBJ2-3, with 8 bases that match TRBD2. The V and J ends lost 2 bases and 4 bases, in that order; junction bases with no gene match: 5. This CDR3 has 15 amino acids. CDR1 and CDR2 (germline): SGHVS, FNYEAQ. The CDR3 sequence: CASSLIPGGADTQYF. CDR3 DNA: TGTGCCAGCAGCTTAATCCCCGGGGGGGCAGATACGCAGTATTTT.

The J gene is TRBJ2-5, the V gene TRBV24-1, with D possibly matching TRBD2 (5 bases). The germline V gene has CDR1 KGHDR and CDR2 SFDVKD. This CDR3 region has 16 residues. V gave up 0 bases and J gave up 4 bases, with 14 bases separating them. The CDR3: CATSDLRVGRGETQYF. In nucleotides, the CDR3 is TGTGCCACCAGTGATTTGCGGGTTGGACGGGGAGAGACCCAGTACTTC.

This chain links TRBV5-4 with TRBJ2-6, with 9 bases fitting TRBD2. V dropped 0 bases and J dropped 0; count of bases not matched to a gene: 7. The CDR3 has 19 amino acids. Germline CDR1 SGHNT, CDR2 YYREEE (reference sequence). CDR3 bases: TGTGCCAGCAGCTTGGCTCTCGCTAGCGGGAACTCTGGGGCCAACGTCCTGACTTTC. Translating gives CASSLALASGNSGANVLTF.

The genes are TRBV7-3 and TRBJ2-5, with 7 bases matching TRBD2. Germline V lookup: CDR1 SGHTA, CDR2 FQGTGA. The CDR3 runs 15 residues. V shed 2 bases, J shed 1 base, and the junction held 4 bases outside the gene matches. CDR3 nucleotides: TGTGCCAGCAGCTTAGATAGCGGGCTCCAAGAGACCCAGTACTTC. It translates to CASSLDSGLQETQYF.

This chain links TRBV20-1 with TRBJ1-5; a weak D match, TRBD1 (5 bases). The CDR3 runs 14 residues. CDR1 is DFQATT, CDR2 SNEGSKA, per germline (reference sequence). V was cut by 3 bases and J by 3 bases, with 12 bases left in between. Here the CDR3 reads CSASYAGNNQPQHF. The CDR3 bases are TGCAGTGCTAGTTATGCAGGGAACAATCAGCCCCAGCATTTT.

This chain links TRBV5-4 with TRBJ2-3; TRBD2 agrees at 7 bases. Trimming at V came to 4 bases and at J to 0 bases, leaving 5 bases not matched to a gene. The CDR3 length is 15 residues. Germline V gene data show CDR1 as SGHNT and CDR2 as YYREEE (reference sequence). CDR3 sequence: CASSISGASTDTQYF. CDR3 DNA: TGTGCCAGCAGCATAAGCGGGGCAAGCACAGATACGCAGTATTTT.

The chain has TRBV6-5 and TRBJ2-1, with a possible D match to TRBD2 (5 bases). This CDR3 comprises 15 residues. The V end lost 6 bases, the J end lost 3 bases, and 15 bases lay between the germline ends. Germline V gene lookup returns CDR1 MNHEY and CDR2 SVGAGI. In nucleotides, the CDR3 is TGTGCCAGCAGCCCGGGGTCGGGCTTCTACAATGAGCAGTTCTTC. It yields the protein CASSPGSGFYNEQFF.